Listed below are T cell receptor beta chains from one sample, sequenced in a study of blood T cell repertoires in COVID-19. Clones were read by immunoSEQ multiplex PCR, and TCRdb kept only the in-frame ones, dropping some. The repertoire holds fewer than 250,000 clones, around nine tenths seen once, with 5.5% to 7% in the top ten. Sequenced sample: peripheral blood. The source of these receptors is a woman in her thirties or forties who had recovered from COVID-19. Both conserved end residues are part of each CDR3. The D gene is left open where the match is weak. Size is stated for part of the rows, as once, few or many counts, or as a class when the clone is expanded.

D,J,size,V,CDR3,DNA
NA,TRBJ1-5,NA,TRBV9,CASSPGNTKNQPQHF,TGTGCCAGCAGCCCCGGGAACACGAAAAATCAGCCCCAGCATTTT
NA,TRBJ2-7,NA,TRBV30,CAWGGLVGYEQYF,TGTGCCTGGGGGGGCCTGGTGGGCTACGAGCAGTACTTC
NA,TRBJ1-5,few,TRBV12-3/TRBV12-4,CASRSRENQPQHF,TGTGCCAGCAGGTCAAGAGAAAATCAGCCCCAGCATTTT
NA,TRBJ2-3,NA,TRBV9,CASSVGGSSTDTQYF,TGTGCCAGCAGCGTTGGCGGATCTAGCACAGATACGCAGTATTTT
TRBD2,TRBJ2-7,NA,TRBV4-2,CASSQDLRLAGSSYEQYF,TGTGCCAGCAGCCAAGATTTGCGGCTAGCGGGTTCATCCTACGAGCAGTACTTC
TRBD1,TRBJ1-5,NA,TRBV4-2,CASSQETGGYQPQHF,TGTGCCAGCAGCCAAGAGACAGGGGGCTATCAGCCCCAGCATTTT
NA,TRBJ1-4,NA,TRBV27,CASSLQGANEKLFF,TGTGCCAGCAGTCTCCAAGGGGCTAATGAAAAACTGTTTTTT
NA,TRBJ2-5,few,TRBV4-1,CASSQDLETQYF,TGCGCCAGCAGCCAAGATCTAGAGACCCAGTACTTC
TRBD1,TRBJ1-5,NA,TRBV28,CASRQGDQPQHF,TGTGCCAGCCGACAGGGGGATCAGCCCCAGCATTTT
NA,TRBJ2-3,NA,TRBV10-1,CASRRLAVLHISSTDTQYF,TGCGCCAGCAGACGATTAGCGGTCCTCCATATATCTAGCACAGATACGCAGTATTTT
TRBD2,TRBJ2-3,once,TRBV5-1,CASSFSGKSTDTQYF,TGCGCCAGCAGCTTTAGCGGGAAAAGCACAGATACGCAGTATTTT
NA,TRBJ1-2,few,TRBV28,CASRPNYGYTF,TGTGCCAGCCGTCCTAACTATGGCTACACCTTC
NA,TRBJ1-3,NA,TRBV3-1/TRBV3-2,CASSQEASSGNTIYF,TGTGCCAGCAGCCAAGAGGCCAGCTCTGGAAACACCATATATTTT
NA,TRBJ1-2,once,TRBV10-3,CAISAGGYYGYTF,TGTGCCATCAGCGCCGGGGGGTACTATGGCTACACCTTC
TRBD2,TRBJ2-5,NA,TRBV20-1,CSASGTSGSTQETQYF,TGCAGTGCTAGTGGGACTAGCGGAAGTACTCAAGAGACCCAGTACTTC
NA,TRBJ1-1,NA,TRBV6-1,CASSEARDTEAFF,TGTGCCAGCAGTGAAGCGCGGGACACTGAAGCTTTCTTT